This T cell receptor beta chain was identified during a study of T cell responses to AZD1222 COVID-19 vaccine. Some clones are missing from TCRdb's copy, which holds only in-frame ones; the method was immunoSEQ multiplex PCR. The table shows 150,000 or so clones, with 82% occurring only once. This CDR3 region has 13 residues. Germline CDR1 reads SNHLY; CDR2 reads FYNNEI. The germline V and J ends were trimmed by 4 bases and 3 bases, with 9 bases remaining between them. This clone was observed a few times. The material sequenced was peripheral blood, taken on day 0 of MenACWY control vaccination. This receptor was identified in an adult in good health. This chain joins TRBV2 and TRBJ1-1; D not certain. CDR3 nucleotide sequence: TGTGCCAGCAGTGTGGGGTGGCACACTGAAGCTTTCTTT. Translating it yields CASSVGWHTEAFF.